Detailed here is one T cell receptor (beta chain). Its antigen remains unidentified. No base quality values were provided; no much bigger clone lies one nucleotide off. These data originate in a study of PD-1 blockade in classical Hodgkin lymphoma (dated by TCRdb to the early 2020s). At the level of the whole study: Nivolumab dosing was 3 mg/kg intravenously every 2 weeks, continuing until either disease progression or unacceptable toxicity. The study used TCR beta sequencing and CyTOF to define a peripheral blood immune signature of response to PD-1 blockade in classical Hodgkin lymphoma.

The sample's time point, from its label and the paper: cycle 4 day 1 (C4D1), after five to seven weeks of nivolumab. All trial patients had relapsed after autologous stem cell transplantation, with cohorts A, B and C differing in prior brentuximab vedotin exposure. The trial cohort comprised fewer than 65 patients with relapsed/refractory classical Hodgkin lymphoma whose best overall responses were complete response, partial response or progressive disease. Single-agent nivolumab was administered to trial patients in the multi-cohort phase II CheckMate 205 trial. Best overall response was determined by an independent review committee according to the 2007 International Working Group response criteria. Trial PBMCs were collected just before the start of nivolumab (C1D1) and during therapy at cycle 2 day 1 and cycle 4 day 1. After peripheral blood was drawn into 8 mL Vacutainer Cell Preparation Tubes, PBMCs were isolated by centrifugation and then cryopreserved.

V is trimmed back by 0 bases and J by 7 bases, and the junction contains 6 bases that no gene match accounts for. There are 16 amino acids in the CDR3, from cysteine to phenylalanine inclusive. Just CDR3 DNA is preserved here, 48 bases in frame from base 1. CDR1 SGHDT and CDR2 YYEEEE are derived from the germline V gene. General findings and caveats noted by the study authors: By C4D1, a significant rise was seen in CD4+ TCR diversity but not in CD8+ TCR diversity (p=0.0027 vs p=0.16), and the rise was most apparent among complete responders (p=0.02). Baseline diversity similar to that of newly diagnosed patients was observed in trial patients achieving complete response, whereas significantly lower diversity was observed in partial responders and progressors. Baseline TCR diversity was reported as lower in newly diagnosed patients than in healthy donors, and lower still in relapsed/refractory patients. Lower diversity was observed in patients in whom nivolumab was started less than 1 year after ASCT, and these patients were excluded from later analyses so that confounding by immune reconstitution would be avoided. The study covered only a single clinical trial cohort, and the causes of the repertoire differences, possibly disease activity or prior therapy, were still not defined.

Genomic DNA was isolated using the Qiagen DNeasy kit from unsorted PBMCs as well as from negatively selected CD4+ and CD8+ fractions. Using primers that anneal to V and J segments, immunoSEQ multiplex PCR amplified the TCR beta CDR3 regions. A synthetic immune receptor repertoire was used to minimize amplification bias, and any remaining bias was removed computationally after sequencing. The source study handled its data this way. Custom Python scripts were used to quantify repertoire diversity as the Shannon entropy index. The unsorted, CD4+ and CD8+ repertoires were each analyzed separately, with the exception of combined analyses, where CD4+ and CD8+ sequences were merged in silico. A clone counted as expanded when the clone's frequency after treatment rose at least 2-fold relative to C1D1, and clones undetected at baseline were given a pseudocount of 0.5. Singleton clones were defined as clones with 0 or 1 copy at C1D1, and non-singleton clones were defined as clones with 2 or more copies. Clones expanded in unsorted samples were annotated as CD4+, CD8+ or unknown by matching protein sequences in sorted samples from the same patient. Diversity changes from C1D1 to C4D1 were tested in paired samples using Wilcoxon tests. What TCRdb holds here is the immuneACCESS table cut down to in-frame rearrangements. Part of the clones is not present; checked against another copy, under half of the missing clones reflect an unresolved V gene, and the others are unexplained. D and trimming come from the DNA, and the V and J calls and clone size come from that table. The sample includes some 18,000 clones, with roughly 77% observed a single time. Roughly 20% of the sample is taken by the ten largest.

The clonotype was recovered from a human donor with classical Hodgkin lymphoma. Here the chain combines TRBV5-6 and TRBJ1-4, with 10 bases matching TRBD1. This sample comprised peripheral blood mononuclear cells (PBMCs), obtained before the fourth cycle of nivolumab. The DNA sequence reads TGTGCCAGCAGCTTGGCGGGGACAGGGGAGGCTGAAAAACTGTTTTTT. Protein translation: CASSLAGTGEAEKLFF.